The source of this TCR beta chain is a study of tumor-infiltrating lymphocytes in primary liver carcinoma (TCRdb year 2017). As for the study more broadly: Between late 2015 and early 2016, a few patients in China with histopathologically diagnosed primary liver carcinoma had their tumors surgically resected. The five patients had tumors staged T1-T3 N0M0, with maximum diameters ranging from about 4 to 11 cm. The five patients, three men and two women aged 30 to 69 years, had hepatocellular carcinoma (four) or combined HCC and intrahepatic cholangiocarcinoma (one). The study combined TCRbeta repertoire sequencing, expression microarrays and whole-exome sequencing across five regions of each liver tumor, with adjacent normal tissue and blood. TCRbeta repertoire sequencing covered 35 or so specimens from 5 patients: 25 tumor regions, 5 adjacent noncancerous liver tissues and 5 peripheral blood samples. Reproducibility between technical replicate repertoires was high, with correlation coefficients above 0.95 and mean shared-clone rates about 0.89. Roughly 3.65 to 7.5 million productive TCRbeta reads were obtained per sample, and no significant difference in read depth was found between tissue types. On the study overall, not on this receptor specifically: Repertoire overlap was found to be higher between tumor regions (mean approximately 35%) than between tumor-adjacent (about 17%) or tumor-blood (about 14%) pairs, consistent with antigen-driven expansion. Because only the TCR beta chain was sequenced and unpaired alpha chains were not captured, true repertoire diversity is likely underestimated. Comparison of CD4+ and CD8+ T cell repertoires was precluded by the use of bulk unsorted samples. With just four or five patients in the study, the authors point out that the findings should be validated in a larger study. Compared with blood, tumors had a significantly larger share of the repertoire taken up by the top 250 clones (p = 0.039).

Blood RNA was extracted from unsorted whole blood with TRIzol reagent; germline DNA came from the DNeasy Blood & Tissue kit. Patients had chronic HBV infection and were treatment-naive at sampling. Roughly 4 milliliters of peripheral blood were collected into K2EDTA tubes before surgery. Comment on this clonotype: It has no known antigen specificity. Base qualities were left out, and no much larger clone turns up one base away.

There are 16 amino acids in the CDR3, from cysteine to phenylalanine inclusive. The entry retains the CDR3 DNA only, 48 bases that are in frame from base 1. TCRbeta-specific cDNA was reverse-transcribed from 500 to 550 ng total RNA using a constant-region primer and ProtoScript II reverse transcriptase. Construction of the TCRbeta libraries relied on three nested rounds of multiplex PCR, following a slightly modified ARM-PCR procedure. Each of the first two PCR rounds ran for about 10 cycles and used multiplex TRBV1-TRBV30 forward primers together with a Cbeta reverse primer. A final 25-cycle PCR with Deep VentR polymerase added sample barcodes and Illumina adapters. Before sequencing, amplicons between 200 and 500 bp were purified from gel using a QIAquick gel extraction kit. An Illumina HiSeq 2500 was used to sequence the TCRbeta amplicons with 250-bp paired-end reads. As for the original processing: Trimmomatic v0.33 was used to quality-trim the reads, and FLASH v1.2.11 was used to merge paired reads so that full CDR3 sequences could be recovered. MiGEC v1.2.1b assigned V, D and J germline segments to the rearranged TCRbeta sequences. VDJtools v1.0.0 computed clonotype statistics and Shannon-Wiener diversity indices. Except for diversity analysis, only the 250 most abundant clonotypes of each sample were used in subsequent analyses to reduce sampling bias. TCRdb passed the public sequencing reads through fastp at Q25 and MiXCR, retaining productive beta sequences. Identical CDR3 protein sequences are pooled into one entry, listed with their most common genes and DNA. TCRdb, not the authors, supplied the V and J calls. The sample contains around 330,000 distinct CDR3 sequences, approximately 58% of them found a single time. The ten largest make up over 15% of the sample.

Sequenced: peripheral blood. The receptor chain draws on TRBV21-1 and TRBJ2-7; whether TRBD1, the table's D call, matches the DNA was not checked. TRBV21-1 is designated a pseudogene. This TCR was recovered from a woman aged 25 to 45 with primary liver carcinoma and hepatitis B virus infection. CDR3 region: CASSKGRQPDSYEQYF. The DNA sequence follows: TGTGCCAGCAGCAAAGGCCGACAGCCCGACTCCTACGAGCAGTACTTC.